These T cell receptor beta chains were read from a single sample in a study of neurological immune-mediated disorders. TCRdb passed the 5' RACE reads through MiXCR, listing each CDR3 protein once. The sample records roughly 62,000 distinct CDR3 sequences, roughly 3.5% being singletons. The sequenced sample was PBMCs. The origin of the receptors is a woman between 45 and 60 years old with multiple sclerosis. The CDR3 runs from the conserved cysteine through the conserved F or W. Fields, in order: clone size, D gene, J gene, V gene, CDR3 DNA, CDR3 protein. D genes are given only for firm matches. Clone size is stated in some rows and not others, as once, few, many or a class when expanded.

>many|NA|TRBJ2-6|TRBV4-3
TGCGCCAGCAGCCAAGCTATGTATTCTGGGGCCAACGTCCTGACTTTC
CASSQAMYSGANVLTF
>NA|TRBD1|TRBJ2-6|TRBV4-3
TGCGCCAGCAGCGCCGGGACAGGGCTCTCTGGGGCCAACGTCCTGACTTTC
CASSAGTGLSGANVLTF
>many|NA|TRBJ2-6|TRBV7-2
TGTGCCAGCAGCTTAAGGCCCCTTACAGAACCCTCTGGGGCCAACGTCCTGACTTTC
CASSLRPLTEPSGANVLTF
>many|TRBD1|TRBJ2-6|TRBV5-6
TGTGCCAGCAGCACACCGGGACAGGGGCTTTCTGGGGCCAACGTCCTGACTTTC
CASSTPGQGLSGANVLTF
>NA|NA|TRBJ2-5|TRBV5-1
TGCGCCAGCAGCTTGATCGTTTCACAAGAGACCCAGTACTTC
CASSLIVSQETQYF
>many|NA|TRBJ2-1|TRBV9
TGTGCCAGCAGCGTAGGACGGGGTTGGGGGAATGAGCAGTTCTTC
CASSVGRGWGNEQFF
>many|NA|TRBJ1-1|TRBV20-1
TGCAGTGCTAGCGGGCAGTTGAACACTGAAGCTTTCTTT
CSASGQLNTEAFF
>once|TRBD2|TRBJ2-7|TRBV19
TGTGCCAGTAGTGGGGGACTAACCTACGAGCAGTACTTC
CASSGGLTYEQYF
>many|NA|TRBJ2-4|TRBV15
TGTGCCACCAGCAGAGCGCCGGGCCCGGAGGCGTACATTCAGTACTTC
CATSRAPGPEAYIQYF
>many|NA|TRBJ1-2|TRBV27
TGTGCCAGCACCCTACAGGGCGGCGATCTTAACTATGGCTACACCTTC
CASTLQGGDLNYGYTF
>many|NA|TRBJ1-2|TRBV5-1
TGCGCCAGCAGCATACAGGGAGACTATGGCTACACCTTC
CASSIQGDYGYTF
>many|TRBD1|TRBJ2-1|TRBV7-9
TGTGCCAGCAGCTTCGGACAGGTAAATGAGCAGTTCTTC
CASSFGQVNEQFF
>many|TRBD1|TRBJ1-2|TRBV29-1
TGCAGCGTCGTGTGGACAGGGGGACGTGGCTACACCTTC
CSVVWTGGRGYTF
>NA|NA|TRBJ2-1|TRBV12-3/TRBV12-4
TGTGCCAGCAGTTTGGAAGACTATGAGCAGTTCTTC
CASSLEDYEQFF
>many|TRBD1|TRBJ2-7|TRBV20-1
TGCAGTGCTAGAGATGGTTCGACAGGGACCGAGCAGTACTTC
CSARDGSTGTEQYF
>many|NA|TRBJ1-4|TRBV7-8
TGTGCCAGCAGCTACGGGCGAGGGGGAAATGAAAAACTGTTTTTT
CASSYGRGGNEKLFF
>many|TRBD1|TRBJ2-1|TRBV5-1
TGCGCCAGCAGGGCGGGACAGGGGATCATCAATGAGCAGTTCTTC
CASRAGQGIINEQFF
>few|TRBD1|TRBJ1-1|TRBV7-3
TGTGCCAGCAGCCAACAACCCCGGACAGGGCGAGGAGAGAACACTGAAGCTTTCTTT
CASSQQPRTGRGENTEAFF
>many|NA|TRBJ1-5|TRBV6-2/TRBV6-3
TGTGCCAGCAGTTACGTTCCGAGGGAGGGCAATCAGCCCCAGCATTTT
CASSYVPREGNQPQHF
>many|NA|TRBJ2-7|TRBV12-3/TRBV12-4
TGTGCCAGCAGTATTCAAGACGGAAGCTCCTACGAGCAGTACTTC
CASSIQDGSSYEQYF
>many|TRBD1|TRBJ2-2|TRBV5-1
TGCGCCAGCAGCTTCATAACCGGGACAGGGGACACCGGGGAGCTGTTTTTT
CASSFITGTGDTGELFF
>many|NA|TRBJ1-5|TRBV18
TGTGCCAGCTCGGAGGACAGTTTAAGTCAGCCCCAGCATTTT
CASSEDSLSQPQHF
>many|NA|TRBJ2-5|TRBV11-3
TGTGCCAGCAGCTTGATAGGTGGGGAGACCCAGTACTTC
CASSLIGGETQYF
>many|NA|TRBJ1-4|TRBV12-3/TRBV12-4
TGTGCCAGCAGTCCAAACTTGATCCGGGGGGAAAAACTGTTTTTT
CASSPNLIRGEKLFF
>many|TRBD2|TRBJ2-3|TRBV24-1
TGTGCCACCAGTGGCTTTTTACCGGGACTAGCAGATGAGGCAGATACGCAGTATTTT
CATSGFLPGLADEADTQYF
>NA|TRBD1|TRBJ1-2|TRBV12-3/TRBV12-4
TGTGCCAGCCGCCGACAGGGAACTAACTATGGCTACACCTTC
CASRRQGTNYGYTF
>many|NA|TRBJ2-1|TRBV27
TGTGCCAGCAGTTTTAGCGGAGGGGGTTACAATGAGCAGTTCTTC
CASSFSGGGYNEQFF
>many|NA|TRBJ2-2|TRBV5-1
TGCGCCAGCAGGGACACCGGGGAGCTGTTTTTT
CASRDTGELFF
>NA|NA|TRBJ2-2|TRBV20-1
TGCAGTGCTAGAGATCTACCCACCGGGGAGCTGTTTTTT
CSARDLPTGELFF